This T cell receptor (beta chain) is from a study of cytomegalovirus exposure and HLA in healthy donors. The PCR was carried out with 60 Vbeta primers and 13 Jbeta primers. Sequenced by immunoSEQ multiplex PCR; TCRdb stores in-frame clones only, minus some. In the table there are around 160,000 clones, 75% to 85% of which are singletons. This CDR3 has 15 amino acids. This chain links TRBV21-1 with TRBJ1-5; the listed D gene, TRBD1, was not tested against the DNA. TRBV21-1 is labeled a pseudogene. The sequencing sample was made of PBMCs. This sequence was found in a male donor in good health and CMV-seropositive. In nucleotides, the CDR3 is TGTGCCAGCAGCAAAGGGAGGACAGGGGAACAGCCCCAGCATTTT. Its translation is CASSKGRTGEQPQHF.